The next 7 T cell receptor beta chains were all read from a single sample in a study of T cells in Graves' hyperthyroidism and ophthalmopathy. Amplification of TCR beta CDR3 regions was performed using RNA transcripts as template. The TCR CDR3 first-round RT-PCR relied on the HTBI primer set. MiXCR, run by TCRdb on the multiplex PCR reads, gives a single entry per CDR3 protein. The top ten clones hold around 13% of a sample with 390,000 or so distinct CDR3 sequences, about 14% of them seen once. The specimen was blood. The source is a young man with Graves' ophthalmopathy.

This clonotype has a count of ten or more. J is TRBJ1-4 and V is TRBV7-9; no definite D call. The germline V gene encodes CDR1 SEHNR and CDR2 FQNEAQ (reference sequence). CDR3 length: 15 amino acids. The V gene lost 5 bases and the J gene lost 0 bases, with 10 bases spanning the gap. The CDR3 coding sequence is TGTGCCAGCAGCCTGATTGGGACAACTAATGAAAAACTGTTTTTT. This sequence encodes CASSLIGTTNEKLFF.

This clonotype has a handful of counts. This chain connects TRBV4-2 to TRBJ2-7, with 8 bases aligning to TRBD2. Unmatched junction bases numbered 9, after V lost 0 bases and J lost 2 bases. CDR1 and CDR2 (germline): LGHNA, YNFKEQ. CDR3 length equals 17 residues. The CDR3 spells CASSQDFGRGDPYEQYF. The CDR3 DNA reads as TGTGCCAGCAGCCAAGATTTTGGGCGGGGGGATCCCTACGAGCAGTACTTC.

In regard to this clonotype: This sequence may be a read error, since a much larger clone differs from it by one base. V usage is TRBV6-2 or TRBV6-3 and J usage is TRBJ1-6, with 9 bases identical to TRBD1. The V gene's germline CDR1 is MNHEY and CDR2 SVGEGT. This CDR3 has 18 residues. The CDR3, as DNA: TGTGCCAGCAGTTACTCTGGGACAGGGCTTAGCTATAATCCACCCCTCCACTTT. It yields the protein CASSYSGTGLSYNPPLHF.

This clonotype was seen ten or more times. The chain couples TRBV11-2 to TRBJ2-2; 11 bases are a match to TRBD1. CDR1 is SGHAT and CDR2 is FQNNGV in the germline V gene. V gave up 5 bases and J gave up 7 bases; unmatched junction bases: 6. CDR3 length: 15 amino acids. CDR3 amino acids: CASSRGQGAGGELFF. CDR3 coding DNA: TGTGCCAGCAGCCGAGGACAGGGGGCAGGCGGGGAGCTGTTTTTT.

This clonotype appeared a few times. The chain couples TRBV4-2 to TRBJ1-2; TRBD1 might be the D (6 bases). V dropped 5 bases and J dropped 5 bases, with 24 bases sitting between them. CDR1 is LGHNA, CDR2 YNFKEQ, per germline. CDR3 size: 17 residues. CDR3 in DNA: TGTGCCAGCAGCTCTCACGGACAGCTCACTTTCACTTATGGCTACACCTTC. Amino acids: CASSSHGQLTFTYGYTF.

The chain employs TRBV27 and TRBJ2-7; D might be TRBD2 (6 bases). CDR1 MNHEY and CDR2 SMNVEV come from the germline V gene (reference sequence). The V gene lost 8 bases and the J gene lost 5 bases, with 13 bases spanning the gap. This CDR3 has 12 residues. Here the CDR3 reads CASGGNPHEQYF. The CDR3 DNA reads as TGTGCCAGCGGGGGGAACCCCCACGAGCAGTACTTC.

J is TRBJ1-3 and V is TRBV7-8; D gene ambiguous. The CDR3 totals 16 residues. V lost 0 bases, J lost 3 bases, and 12 bases lay in between. Per the germline V gene, CDR1 is SGHVS and CDR2 is FQNEAQ. The CDR3, as DNA: TGTGCCAGCAGCTTAGCGGTCAGCGAGATTGGAAACACCATATATTTT. Encoded protein: CASSLAVSEIGNTIYF.